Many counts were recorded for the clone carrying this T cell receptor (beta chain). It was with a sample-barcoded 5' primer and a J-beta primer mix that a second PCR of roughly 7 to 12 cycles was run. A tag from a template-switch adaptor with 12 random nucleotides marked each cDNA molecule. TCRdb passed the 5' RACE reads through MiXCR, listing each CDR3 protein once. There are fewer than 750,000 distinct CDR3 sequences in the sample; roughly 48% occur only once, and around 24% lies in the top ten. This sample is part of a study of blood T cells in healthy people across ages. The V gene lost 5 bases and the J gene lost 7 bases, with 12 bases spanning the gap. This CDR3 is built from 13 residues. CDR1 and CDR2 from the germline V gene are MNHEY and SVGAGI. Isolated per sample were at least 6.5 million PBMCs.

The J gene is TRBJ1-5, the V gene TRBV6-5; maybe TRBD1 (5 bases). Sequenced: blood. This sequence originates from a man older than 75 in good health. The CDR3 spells CASSRQGGQPQHF. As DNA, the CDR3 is TGTGCCAGCAGTAGGCAGGGAGGGCAGCCCCAGCATTTT.